The 13 T cell receptor beta chains listed next were all sequenced from one sample in a study of T cells after yellow fever vaccination. TCRdb fed the 5' RACE reads into MiXCR, producing one record per CDR3 protein. The table lists about 330,000 distinct CDR3 sequences, over 4% of them singletons. Sequencing used PBMCs, obtained 5 days after the yellow fever booster vaccination. These receptors all come from a man in his late teens or twenties who received the YFV17D yellow fever vaccine.

The chain uses TRBV6-6 and TRBJ1-1; D may be TRBD1 (5 bases). Trimming shortened V by 5 bases and J by 7 bases, and 14 bases separated the two germline ends. This CDR3 has 13 amino acids. Germline CDR1 reads MNHNY; CDR2 reads SVGAGI (reference sequence). The CDR3 spells CASSPADRGEAFF. The CDR3, as DNA: TGTGCCAGCAGTCCCGCGGATAGGGGTGAAGCTTTCTTT.

Many counts were recorded for this clonotype. The V and J genes are TRBV7-2 and TRBJ2-5; D remains unclear. Trimming took 4 bases from V and 2 from J, leaving 11 bases between them. The CDR3 runs 14 residues. Germline-derived CDR1 and CDR2 are SGHTA and FQGNSA. The CDR3, as DNA: TGTGCCAGCAGCTCGTACAGTCTTCAAGAGACCCAGTACTTC. Its protein is CASSSYSLQETQYF. Supplemented by reference TRBV7-2 and TRBJ2-5, the full variable domain reads GAGVSQSPSNKVTEKGKDVELRCDPISGHTALYWYRQSLGQGLEFLIYFQGNSAPDKSGLPSDRFSAERTGGSVSTLTIQRTQQEDSAVYLCASSSYSLQETQYFGPGTRLLVL.

A few counts support this clonotype. The rearrangement uses TRBV6-2 or TRBV6-3 and TRBJ1-5, with a tentative D call TRBD1 (6 bases). This CDR3 spans 12 amino acids. Trimming took off 5 bases at V and 12 bases at J, with 14 bases between the two ends. Germline values: CDR1 MNHEY, CDR2 SVGEGT. CDR3 sequence reads: CASSIGQPLQHF. The DNA of the CDR3 is TGTGCCAGCAGTATCGGACAGCCTCTCCAGCATTTT.

This clonotype was counted at least ten times. The V gene is TRBV4-1, the J gene TRBJ2-5, with 8 nucleotides matching TRBD1. The CDR3 totals 15 residues. The trim removed 0 bases at V and 4 bases at J, leaving 4 bases unmatched. Germline V gene data show CDR1 as MGHRA and CDR2 as YSYEKL. The CDR3 bases are TGCGCCAGCAGCCAAGACGCAGGGGGCGGAGAGACCCAGTACTTC. Protein product: CASSQDAGGGETQYF.

The rearrangement uses TRBV6-2 or TRBV6-3 and TRBJ2-1, with 7 bases lining up with TRBD1. CDR3 length: 11 residues. With V trimmed by 7 bases and J by 10 bases, 4 bases remained unmatched. Germline V gene sequence: CDR1 MNHEY, CDR2 SVGEGT. This chain's CDR3 is CASKSQGEQFF. CDR3 bases: TGTGCCAGCAAATCACAGGGGGAGCAGTTCTTC.

This clonotype was detected many times. The chain links TRBV4-3 to TRBJ1-6; a possible D gene is TRBD1 (5 bases). The CDR3 contains 15 residues. Deletions cut 3 bases from V and 9 bases from J, with 15 bases between. The germline gives CDR1 LGHNA, CDR2 YSLEER. CDR3 sequence: CASSQSLREGSPLHF. For the CDR3, the DNA is TGCGCCAGCAGCCAGTCTCTCAGGGAGGGTTCACCCCTCCACTTT.

This clonotype was seen only a few times. V is TRBV7-2 and J is TRBJ2-1; D is perhaps TRBD1 (5 bases). The CDR3 is 15 amino acids. CDR1 is SGHTA and CDR2 is FQGNSA in the germline V gene. Trimming left V 5 bases short and J 7 bases short, with 18 bases between. CDR3 DNA sequence: TGTGCCAGCAGCCCCACCAGGGCCCAATCGAATGAGCAGTTCTTC. Amino acids: CASSPTRAQSNEQFF.

This clonotype has more than one count but fewer than ten. V and J are TRBV5-1 and TRBJ2-3, with 14 bases lining up with TRBD2. V trimming: 5 bases; J trimming: 4 bases; junction bases outside the gene matches: 6. Germline V CDR1 and CDR2: SGHRS, YFSETQ. This CDR3 comprises 16 residues. The CDR3 loop is CASRLGTSGSSDTQYF. DNA of the CDR3: TGCGCCAGCAGGCTCGGGACTAGCGGGAGCTCAGATACGCAGTATTTT. Using reference TRBV5-1 and TRBJ2-3 for the parts outside the CDR3, the full variable domain is KAGVTQTPRYLIKTRGQQVTLSCSPISGHRSVSWYQQTPGQGLQFLFEYFSETQRNKGNFPGRFSGRQFSNSRSEMNVSTLELGDSALYLCASRLGTSGSSDTQYFGPGTRLTVL.

This clonotype came up many times. The chain joins TRBV7-2 to TRBJ2-2; D gene uncertain. The CDR3 has 14 residues. V was cut by 1 base and J by 6 bases, with 9 bases left in between. The germline CDR1 and CDR2 sequences are SGHTA and FQGNSA. In DNA form, the CDR3 reads TGTGCCAGCAGCTTAGATATGGTAGCCGGGGAGCTGTTTTTT. It specifies CASSLDMVAGELFF.

This clonotype was observed many times. The chain combines TRBV5-4 with TRBJ2-3; D gene ambiguous. Looked up from germline, CDR1 is SGHNT and CDR2 is YYREEE (reference sequence). Trimming stripped 4 bases from V and 4 bases from J, with 10 bases between. The CDR3 contains 13 residues. In nucleotides, the CDR3 is TGTGCCAGCAGCGCCCCTTGGTCAGATACGCAGTATTTT. Translation: CASSAPWSDTQYF. The full variable domain, with the rest looked up from reference TRBV5-4 and TRBJ2-3, is ETGVTQSPTHLIKTRGQQVTLRCSSQSGHNTVSWYQQALGQGPQFIFQYYREEENGRGNFPPRFSGLQFPNYSSELNVNALELDDSALYLCASSAPWSDTQYFGPGTRLTVL.

This clonotype has only a few counts. The V and J genes are TRBV6-6 and TRBJ2-5, with a weak D call TRBD2 (7 bases). The V end was cut by 8 bases, the J end by 2 bases, with 12 bases between. In germline, CDR1 is MNHNY, CDR2 SVGAGI (reference sequence). CDR3 size: 13 residues. The CDR3 DNA reads TGTGCCAGCGGGGGGGCCGATCAAGAGACCCAGTACTTC. As protein: CASGGADQETQYF.

The sample holds a few counts of this clonotype. The rearrangement joins TRBV21-1 to TRBJ1-4; TRBD1, the D gene given by the table, was not confirmed from the DNA. TRBV21-1 is assigned pseudogene status. The CDR3 has 17 amino acids. The CDR3 spells CASSKERGTEFNEKLFF. In DNA form, the CDR3 reads TGTGCCAGCAGCAAAGAAAGGGGGACAGAGTTTAATGAAAAACTGTTTTTT.

This clonotype was seen only a few times. The V and J genes are TRBV27 and TRBJ2-6, with D unresolved. Germline V gene data show CDR1 as MNHEY and CDR2 as SMNVEV (reference sequence). CDR3 size: 16 residues. Trimming shortened V by 5 bases and J by 0 bases, and 11 bases separated the two germline ends. This CDR3 reads CASSPSTVSGANVLTF. The CDR3 nucleotides read TGTGCCAGCAGTCCCTCGACGGTCTCTGGGGCCAACGTCCTGACTTTC.